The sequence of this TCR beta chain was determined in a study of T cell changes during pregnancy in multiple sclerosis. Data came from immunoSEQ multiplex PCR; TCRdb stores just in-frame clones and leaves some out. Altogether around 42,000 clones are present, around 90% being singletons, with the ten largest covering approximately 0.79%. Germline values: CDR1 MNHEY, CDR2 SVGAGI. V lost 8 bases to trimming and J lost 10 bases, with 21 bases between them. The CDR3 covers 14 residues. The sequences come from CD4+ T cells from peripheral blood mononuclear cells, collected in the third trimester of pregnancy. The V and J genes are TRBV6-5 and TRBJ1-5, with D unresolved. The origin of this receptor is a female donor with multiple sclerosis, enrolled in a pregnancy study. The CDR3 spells CASGLGGNGDPQHF. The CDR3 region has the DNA TGTGCCAGCGGCCTTGGAGGAAACGGTGATCCCCAGCATTTT.